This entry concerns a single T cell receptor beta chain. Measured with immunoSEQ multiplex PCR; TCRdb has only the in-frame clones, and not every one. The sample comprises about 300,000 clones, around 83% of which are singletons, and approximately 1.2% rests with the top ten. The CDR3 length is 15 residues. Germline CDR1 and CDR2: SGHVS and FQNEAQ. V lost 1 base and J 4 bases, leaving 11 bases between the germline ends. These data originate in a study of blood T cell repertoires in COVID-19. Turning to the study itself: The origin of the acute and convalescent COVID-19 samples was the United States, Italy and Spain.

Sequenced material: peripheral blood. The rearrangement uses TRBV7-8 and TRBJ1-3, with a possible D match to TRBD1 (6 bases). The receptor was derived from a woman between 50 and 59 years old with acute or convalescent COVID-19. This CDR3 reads CASSLEAGAGNTIYF. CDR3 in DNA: TGTGCCAGCAGCTTAGAGGCAGGGGCCGGAAACACCATATATTTT.